This T cell receptor (beta chain) comes out of a study of OX40 agonist ivuxolimab in advanced cancers. Background for the entire study: Ivuxolimab was a fully human IgG2 agonistic monoclonal antibody targeting the costimulatory receptor OX40 (CD134). The paper reports the monotherapy dose-escalation portion (N of about 56 patients) of the phase I ivuxolimab trial. Partial responses occurred in three dose-escalation patients: two with cutaneous melanoma and one with hepatocellular carcinoma. A male proportion of roughly 80% and a mean age of approximately 58 years, ranging from roughly 20 to 80, were recorded for the dose-escalation cohort. Patients were allowed to have had prior anti-PD-1, anti-PD-L1 or anti-CTLA-4 therapy, and more than 30% of the dose-escalation patients had previously received checkpoint inhibitors. Intravenous ivuxolimab was administered to patients every 2 weeks at six dose levels: 0.01, 0.1, 0.3, 1.5, 3 and 10 mg/kg. Among the 52 dose-escalation patients, some 19 had hepatocellular carcinoma, around 15 melanoma, 9 renal cell carcinoma and 9 head and neck cancer. The point of sequencing TCRbeta in the periphery was to test whether ivuxolimab changed TCR sequence diversity and drove clonal T-cell expansion.

Patients with a history of autoimmune disease or receiving systemic immunosuppression were excluded from the trial. Peripheral blood for TCR sequencing was collected from all dose cohorts at baseline, on cycle 4 day 1, and on cycle 7 day 1. The samples were drawn from a first-in-human, open-label, multicenter phase I dose-escalation trial of ivuxolimab. Adults with locally advanced or metastatic melanoma, renal cell, hepatocellular, or head and neck squamous cell carcinoma were enrolled in the trial. Before TCR sequencing, CD4+ and CD8+ T cells were separately sorted from peripheral blood. About this clone itself: Its target antigen remains unknown. Within one base of it there is no much larger clone, and no base qualities were kept.

CDR1 and CDR2, per the germline V gene (reference sequence), are MNHEY and SMNVEV. From its cysteine to its phenylalanine, the CDR3 spans 13 amino acids. CDR3 DNA is the only sequence kept; it has 39 bases, read in frame from the first base. V drops 2 bases and J drops 4 bases, leaving 6 bases in between. Findings and caveats that apply to the study as a whole: At doses of 0.1 to 3.0 mg/kg, clonal expansion of both CD4+ and CD8+ blood T cells was observed from baseline to week 6. After ivuxolimab, expanded clones were on average more numerous among CD8+ T cells than among CD4+ T cells. In the 0.1-3.0 mg/kg groups, partial responders had among the lowest normalized peripheral clonal expansion, particularly in CD8+ T cells. Antigen specificity was not determined for the clonally expanded peripheral T cells. Low levels of normalized T-cell clonal expansion were also shown by some nonresponding patients.

Genomic DNA was isolated from the sorted cells so that the TCRbeta CDR3 region could be sequenced. The immunoSEQ Assay was used to sequence the TCRbeta CDR3 regions. The table comes from immuneACCESS by way of TCRdb, which keeps in-frame sequences with V and J called. Part of the clones is missing from these tables; in studies checked, under half for an unresolved V gene and the rest for unknown reasons. The sample data list about 19,000 clones, and 60% to 85% of these were observed just once. The ten top clones hold approximately 18% of the sample. Sequencing used CD4+ or CD8+ T cells sorted from blood, obtained in a trial of the OX40 agonist ivuxolimab. The sequence was obtained from an adult with an advanced solid tumor such as melanoma, head and neck, liver or kidney cancer. Recombination joined TRBV27 with TRBJ2-1, with an unclear D gene assignment. This receptor has the CDR3 CASSLARYNEQFF. The DNA sequence is given as TGTGCCAGCAGTTTAGCCCGTTACAATGAGCAGTTCTTC.